Each of the 32 T cell receptor beta chains below was sequenced from the same sample in a study of blood T cell repertoires in COVID-19. This table comes from immunoSEQ multiplex PCR, and its TCRdb copy is limited to in-frame clones, with some not included. Of more than 200,000 clones listed, around 84% are singletons. The sample consisted of peripheral blood. Source of these receptors: a man in his 60s with acute or convalescent COVID-19.

V and J are TRBV5-6 and TRBJ1-4, with 10 bases aligning to TRBD1. The CDR3 totals 16 residues. The V segment lost 2 bases and the J segment 5 bases; nucleotides outside the gene matches: 6. Germline values: CDR1 SGHDT, CDR2 YYEEEE. Written as DNA, the CDR3 is TGTGCCAGCAGCTTCCTGACAGGGGGCGGAAATGAAAAACTGTTTTTT. Encoded protein: CASSFLTGGGNEKLFF.

The chain couples TRBV12-5 to TRBJ2-7, with 9 bases that match TRBD1. Germline assignment: CDR1 LGHNT and CDR2 FRNRAP. The CDR3 is made up of 16 amino acids. J was trimmed by 4 bases and V by 1 base; bases with no gene match: 8. The CDR3 sequence is CASGLDRDRVFYEQYF. The CDR3 nucleotides read TGTGCTAGTGGTTTGGATCGGGACAGGGTTTTTTACGAGCAGTACTTC.

In its sample, this clone was seen once. The V and J genes are TRBV29-1 and TRBJ1-6; 7 bases are shared with TRBD1. Germline CDR1 SQVTM, CDR2 ANQGSEA. Trimming cost V 5 bases and J 7 bases; bases outside gene matches: 5. This CDR3 is built from 13 residues. The CDR3, as DNA: TGCAGCGTTTCGACAGGGAGCAATTCACCCCTCCACTTT. Its translation: CSVSTGSNSPLHF.

This chain joins TRBV7-2 and TRBJ2-5; D is uncertain. Per germline, CDR1 SGHTA and CDR2 FQGNSA. Between the trimmed V and J ends, which lost 1 base and 0 bases, there was a span of 9 bases. The length of the CDR3 is 15 residues. CDR3 sequence (DNA): TGTGCCAGCAGCTTAGGGCAGGTGTACCAAGAGACCCAGTACTTC. Translated: CASSLGQVYQETQYF.

The V call is TRBV14, the J call TRBJ1-4; TRBD1 might be the D (6 bases). Looked up from germline, CDR1 is SGHDN and CDR2 is FVKESK. CDR3 length: 15 amino acids. Deletions cut 1 base from V and 6 bases from J, with 12 bases between. Here the CDR3 DNA reads TGTGCCAGCAGCCAAGCTGGGGGGGCGGATGAAAAACTGTTTTTT. Translated, it gives CASSQAGGADEKLFF.

The chain employs TRBV9 and TRBJ2-5; 8 bases map to TRBD2. V dropped 2 bases and J dropped 1; count of bases not matched to a gene: 4. Germline V gene lookup returns CDR1 SGDLS and CDR2 YYNGEE. The length of the CDR3 is 15 residues. CDR3 sequence reads: CASSVKRGPQETQYF. The CDR3 bases are TGTGCCAGCAGCGTTAAGCGGGGGCCCCAAGAGACCCAGTACTTC.

On this clone itself: This sample also contains other DNA sequences that code for the same CDR3. V usage is TRBV7-3 and J usage is TRBJ2-1; 12 bases match TRBD2. The CDR3 spans 15 residues. Per germline, CDR1 SGHTA and CDR2 FQGTGA. V trimming: 1 base; J trimming: 5 bases; junction bases outside the gene matches: 0. The CDR3 here is CASSLRLAGDNEQFF. DNA for the CDR3: TGTGCCAGCAGCTTAAGACTAGCGGGAGACAATGAGCAGTTCTTC. The variable domain in full, completed from reference TRBV7-3 and TRBJ2-1, reads GAGVSQTPSNKVTEKGKYVELRCDPISGHTALYWYRQSLGQGPEFLIYFQGTGAADDSGLPNDRFFAVRPEGSVSTLKIQRTERGDSAVYLCASSLRLAGDNEQFFGPGTRLTVL.

The genes are TRBV3-1 (or the pseudogene TRBV3-2) and TRBJ2-4; TRBD1 agrees at 10 bases. This CDR3 contains 18 residues. The germline V gene has CDR1 LGHDT and CDR2 YNNKEL (reference sequence). J gave up 0 bases and V 3 bases, and 8 bases lay outside the gene matches. CDR3 sequence reads: CASSQNPGQGLAKNIQYF. DNA for the CDR3: TGTGCCAGCAGCCAGAACCCGGGACAGGGGCTAGCCAAAAACATTCAGTACTTC.

J is TRBJ2-7 and V is TRBV5-1, with 8 bases identical to TRBD1. This CDR3 is built from 15 residues. Germline V gene data show CDR1 as SGHRS and CDR2 as YFSETQ. Trimming at V came to 7 bases and at J to 0 bases, leaving 9 bases not matched to a gene. CDR3 in DNA: TGCGCCAGCGGCGCAGGGGGCAGTGGCTCCTACGAGCAGTACTTC. Protein sequence: CASGAGGSGSYEQYF. The full variable domain, completed using reference TRBV5-1 and TRBJ2-7, is KAGVTQTPRYLIKTRGQQVTLSCSPISGHRSVSWYQQTPGQGLQFLFEYFSETQRNKGNFPGRFSGRQFSNSRSEMNVSTLELGDSALYLCASGAGGSGSYEQYFGPGTRLTVT.

On this clone itself: This specimen includes other DNA sequences encoding the same CDR3. The chain combines TRBV5-1 with TRBJ1-1; TRBD1 matches at 8 bases. The V segment lost 0 bases and the J segment 5 bases; nucleotides outside the gene matches: 3. The CDR3 spans 14 residues. Looked up from germline, CDR1 is SGHRS and CDR2 is YFSETQ. The CDR3: CASSLGQGRTEAFF. CDR3 DNA sequence: TGCGCCAGCAGCTTGGGACAGGGGAGAACTGAAGCTTTCTTT.

This chain joins TRBV28 and TRBJ1-5; maybe TRBD1 (5 bases). V was cut by 5 bases and J by 0 bases, with 11 bases left in between. The CDR3 is 15 residues long. CDR1 is MDHEN, CDR2 SYDVKM, per germline. The CDR3 here is CASSQSGFSNQPQHF. The CDR3 DNA reads TGTGCCAGCAGTCAGTCAGGGTTTAGCAATCAGCCCCAGCATTTT.

The rearrangement uses TRBV4-1 and TRBJ2-7; D may be TRBD1 (6 bases). V was shortened by 0 bases and J by 2 bases, with 8 bases between the two germline ends. Germline V gene data show CDR1 as MGHRA and CDR2 as YSYEKL. The length of the CDR3 is 14 residues. CDR3 DNA: TGCGCCAGCAGCCAAGAAGGGGGAACCTACGAGCAGTACTTC. This translates into CASSQEGGTYEQYF.

J is TRBJ2-7 and V is TRBV5-6; 11 positions match TRBD1. CDR1 is SGHDT and CDR2 is YYEEEE in the germline V gene. Trimming cost V 2 bases and J 4 bases; bases outside gene matches: 5. This CDR3 has 15 amino acids. This chain's CDR3 is CASSFIGQGAYEQYF. The DNA for the CDR3 is TGTGCCAGCAGCTTTATAGGACAGGGGGCTTACGAGCAGTACTTC.

The V gene is TRBV12-3 or TRBV12-4, the J gene TRBJ2-1; D remains unclear. The V end lost 6 bases, the J end lost 6 bases, and 9 bases lay between the germline ends. This CDR3 comprises 12 residues. In DNA, the CDR3 is TGTGCCAGCAGATTCGGTATCAATGAGCAGTTCTTC. Amino acid sequence: CASRFGINEQFF.

The chain couples TRBV5-4 to TRBJ1-1; 8 bases match TRBD1. V lost 2 bases, J lost 1 base, and 7 bases stayed unmatched. Germline V gene lookup returns CDR1 SGHNT and CDR2 YYREEE (reference sequence). The CDR3 is 16 amino acids. The CDR3 loop is CASSLTGQGSNTEAFF. CDR3 in DNA: TGTGCCAGCAGCTTAACCGGACAGGGCTCGAACACTGAAGCTTTCTTT.

The chain employs TRBV9 and TRBJ2-7; tentative D call: TRBD1 (5 bases). The CDR3 consists of 13 residues. Per the germline V gene, CDR1 is SGDLS and CDR2 is YYNGEE. Trimming removed 0 bases from V and 6 bases from J, with 10 bases in between. This chain's CDR3 is CASSVAGASEQYF. The CDR3 DNA sequence: TGTGCCAGCAGCGTAGCTGGGGCTTCCGAGCAGTACTTC.

The genes are TRBV29-1 and TRBJ2-1; TRBD2 matches 11 bases. This CDR3 spans 15 amino acids. V trimming: 3 bases; J trimming: 7 bases; junction bases outside the gene matches: 8. The germline CDR1 and CDR2 sequences are SQVTM and ANQGSEA. CDR3 DNA sequence: TGCAGCGTTGACTCGGGACTAGCGGCGTCGAATGAGCAGTTCTTC. This encodes CSVDSGLAASNEQFF.

CDR3 loop: CASSLVGGGGYEQYF. CDR3 DNA: TGTGCCAGCAGCTTAGTAGGAGGGGGCGGATACGAGCAGTACTTC. The rearrangement joins TRBV7-2 to TRBJ2-7, with D perhaps TRBD1 (7 bases). This CDR3 region has 15 residues. Germline CDR1 and CDR2: SGHTA and FQGNSA. V was shortened by 1 base and J by 4 bases, with 14 bases between the two germline ends.

J is TRBJ2-7 and V is TRBV18, with 7 nucleotides matching TRBD1. J lost 2 bases, V lost 6 bases, and 7 bases had no gene match. CDR1 KGHSH and CDR2 LQKENI come from the germline V gene. The CDR3 runs 14 residues. CDR3 amino acids: CASSPDRNTYEQYF. CDR3 DNA sequence: TGTGCCAGCTCCCCGGACAGGAACACCTACGAGCAGTACTTC. The whole variable domain, remainder taken from reference TRBV18 and TRBJ2-7, is NAGVMQNPRHLVRRRGQEARLRCSPMKGHSHVYWYRQLPEEGLKFMVYLQKENIIDESGMPKERFSAEFPKEGPSILRIQQVVRGDSAAYFCASSPDRNTYEQYFGPGTRLTVT.

The gene calls are TRBV5-6 and TRBJ1-1; 9 nucleotides agree with TRBD1. The trim removed 3 bases at V and 4 bases at J, leaving 4 bases unmatched. This CDR3 has 14 amino acids. CDR1 and CDR2 (germline): SGHDT, YYEEEE. CDR3 coding DNA: TGTGCCAGCAGCTGGGGGACAGGGTTCACTGAAGCTTTCTTT. It is translated as CASSWGTGFTEAFF.

This chain connects TRBV29-1 to TRBJ2-7, with 8 bases that match TRBD1. The CDR3 sequence is 12 residues long. The germline CDR1 and CDR2 sequences are SQVTM and ANQGSEA. The V segment lost 6 bases and the J segment 6 bases; nucleotides outside the gene matches: 7. CDR3 coding DNA: TGCAGCGTGACAGGGGTCCCTGGCGAGCAGTACTTC. It encodes CSVTGVPGEQYF.

The rearrangement uses TRBV3-1 (or the pseudogene TRBV3-2) and TRBJ2-7; tentatively, D is TRBD1 (5 bases). CDR1 is LGHDT, CDR2 YNNKEL, per germline (reference sequence). V dropped 4 bases and J dropped 6 bases, with 10 bases sitting between them. The CDR3 runs 12 residues. The CDR3 region has the DNA TGTGCCAGCAGCCGCCCAGGGTCCGAGCAGTACTTC. Its protein is CASSRPGSEQYF.

This clone has just one count. The CDR3 coding sequence is TGTGCCAGCAGCCAGGGGGACAGGGCGAGGGCTGAAGCTTTCTTT. Its protein is CASSQGDRARAEAFF. This chain joins TRBV3-1 (or the pseudogene TRBV3-2) and TRBJ1-1; 9 bases are shared with TRBD1. The germline V gene has CDR1 LGHDT and CDR2 YNNKEL (reference sequence). The J segment lost 6 bases and the V segment lost 3 bases, leaving 8 bases of the junction unmatched. This CDR3 is 15 amino acids long.

This chain joins TRBV29-1 and TRBJ2-3; D is possibly TRBD2 (5 bases). This CDR3 has 16 residues. The V and J ends lost 3 bases and 0 bases respectively, with 16 bases between them. Per the germline V gene, CDR1 is SQVTM and CDR2 is ANQGSEA. The CDR3 here is CSVDGLPGGSTDTQYF. In DNA, the CDR3 is TGCAGCGTTGATGGCCTACCCGGAGGTAGCACAGATACGCAGTATTTT.

Only a few counts were recorded for this clone. The J gene is TRBJ1-2, the V gene TRBV30, with 7 bases fitting TRBD1. Germline loops: CDR1 GTSNPN, CDR2 SVGIG (reference sequence). The CDR3 is 14 residues long. The V segment lost 2 bases and the J segment 7 bases; nucleotides outside the gene matches: 10. CDR3 coding DNA: TGTGCCTGGAGTAGTGGGAGACAGGGTGGTGGCTACACCTTC. It codes for CAWSSGRQGGGYTF.

The rearrangement joins TRBV12-5 to TRBJ2-7; possibly TRBD2 for D (5 bases). Germline CDR1 is LGHNT and CDR2 is FRNRAP. This CDR3 region has 13 residues. Trimming shortened V by 6 bases and J by 6 bases, and 15 bases separated the two germline ends. CDR3 loop: CASGVAFRGEQYF. The CDR3 bases are TGTGCTAGTGGCGTGGCTTTTCGGGGCGAGCAGTACTTC.

V and J are TRBV7-6 and TRBJ1-5; D gene unclear. CDR1 and CDR2 (germline): SGHVS, FNYEAQ. V was trimmed by 5 bases and J by 0 bases, leaving 17 bases between them. CDR3 length equals 17 residues. The CDR3 DNA reads TGTGCCAGCAGCGCTTCCCTGCACGAGGCTAGCAATCAGCCCCAGCATTTT. Its translation is CASSASLHEASNQPQHF.

As regards this clone: The same CDR3 also results from other DNA sequences found in this sample. The chain is built from TRBV3-1 (or the pseudogene TRBV3-2) and TRBJ2-7; perhaps TRBD2 as D (5 bases). This CDR3 comprises 14 residues. CDR1 is LGHDT and CDR2 is YNNKEL in the germline V gene (reference sequence). V was cut by 1 base and J by 2 bases, with 9 bases left in between. In DNA, the CDR3 is TGTGCCAGCAGCCAAGGGACTCCAACCTACGAGCAGTACTTC. It specifies CASSQGTPTYEQYF.

This clone was seen once. J is TRBJ2-7 and V is TRBV9, with D tentatively TRBD2 (6 bases). The germline V gene has CDR1 SGDLS and CDR2 YYNGEE. V lost 4 bases to trimming and J lost 3 bases, with 11 bases between them. The CDR3 contains 13 residues. The CDR3 here is CASSPRTNYEQYF. The CDR3, as DNA: TGTGCCAGCAGCCCCCGGACTAACTACGAGCAGTACTTC.

CDR3 sequence reads: CASSPLSRRSTDTQYF. CDR3 DNA sequence: TGTGCCAGCTCACCTTTGTCTAGAAGAAGCACAGATACGCAGTATTTT. This rearrangement joins TRBV18 to TRBJ2-3; D is unresolved. This CDR3 contains 16 residues. From germline, CDR1 is KGHSH and CDR2 LQKENI. V was trimmed by 3 bases and J by 0 bases, leaving 13 bases between them.

This sequence joins TRBV11-2 and TRBJ1-1; D is uncertain. V lost 3 bases and J 4 bases, leaving 15 bases between the germline ends. Germline CDR1 and CDR2: SGHAT and FQNNGV. The CDR3 totals 15 residues. CDR3 bases: TGTGCCAGCAGCTTGCGATTTGAGGGAACCACTGAAGCTTTCTTT. Its protein product is CASSLRFEGTTEAFF.

The chain links TRBV7-2 to TRBJ1-3, with unresolved D. This CDR3 region has 13 residues. Germline loops: CDR1 SGHTA, CDR2 FQGNSA. V was clipped by 4 bases and J by 3 bases, with 7 bases between them. The CDR3 DNA reads TGTGCCAGCAGCTCCCCTAATGGAAACACCATATATTTT. Translation gives CASSSPNGNTIYF.